One sample yielded the 30 T cell receptor beta chains listed below, sequenced in a study of blood T cell repertoires in COVID-19. The data were produced by immunoSEQ multiplex PCR, yet TCRdb's version contains in-frame clones alone and is incomplete. The sample holds some 300,000 clones, roughly 90% seen once. The specimen sequenced was peripheral blood. The receptors were sampled from a woman in her thirties or forties with COVID-19, enrolled during active disease.

The rearrangement links TRBV4-1 to TRBJ2-5; D might be TRBD1 (6 bases). CDR3 size: 14 residues. The V gene's germline CDR1 is MGHRA and CDR2 YSYEKL. The V end was cut by 1 base, the J end by 5 bases, with 11 bases between. The CDR3 region is CASSQGTVGETQYF. The CDR3 nucleotides read TGCGCCAGCAGCCAAGGGACAGTGGGGGAGACCCAGTACTTC.

This chain links TRBV12-5 with TRBJ2-3; 8 bases align to TRBD1. Germline V lookup: CDR1 LGHNT, CDR2 FRNRAP. The V and J ends lost 1 base and 6 bases, in that order; junction bases with no gene match: 6. The CDR3 has 15 residues. CDR3 in amino acids: CASGLAGGGLDTQYF. The CDR3 DNA reads TGTGCTAGTGGTTTGGCAGGGGGCGGTCTGGATACGCAGTATTTT.

The CDR3 nucleotides read TGTGCCATCAGTGGGTCAGGACTCACTGAAGCTTTCTTT. This codes for CAISGSGLTEAFF. The chain has TRBV10-3 and TRBJ1-1; unclear D gene. Per the germline V gene, CDR1 is ENHRY and CDR2 is SYGVKD. Trimming took off 4 bases at V and 4 bases at J, with 10 bases between the two ends. CDR3 length equals 13 residues.

CDR3 loop: CASGGGQALALHF. CDR3 nucleotide sequence: TGTGCCAGCGGTGGGGGACAGGCCTTAGCCCTCCACTTT. This sequence joins TRBV2 and TRBJ1-6; 8 nucleotides line up with TRBD1. This CDR3 region has 13 residues. Trimming removed 8 bases from V and 14 bases from J; junction bases left unmatched: 11. The germline gives CDR1 SNHLY, CDR2 FYNNEI. The whole variable domain, remainder taken from reference TRBV2 and TRBJ1-6, is EPEVTQTPSHQVTQMGQEVILRCVPISNHLYFYWYRQILGQKVEFLVSFYNNEISEKSEIFDDQFSVERPDGSNFTLKIRSTKLEDSAMYFCASGGGQALALHFGNGTRLTVT.

Only a few counts were recorded for this clone. The chain couples TRBV30 to TRBJ1-5, with D perhaps TRBD1 (5 bases). This CDR3 spans 16 amino acids. Germline-derived CDR1 and CDR2 are GTSNPN and SVGIG (reference sequence). The germline V and J ends were trimmed by 2 bases and 3 bases, with 17 bases remaining between them. For the CDR3, the DNA is TGTGCCTGGAGTAATTTGACAGATGAGGACAATCAGCCCCAGCATTTT. The encoded protein is CAWSNLTDEDNQPQHF. Using reference TRBV30 and TRBJ1-5 for the parts outside the CDR3, the full variable domain is SQTIHQWPATLVQPVGSPLSLECTVEGTSNPNLYWYRQAAGRGLQLLFYSVGIGQISSEVPQNLSASRPQDRQFILSSKKLLLSDSGFYLCAWSNLTDEDNQPQHFGDGTRLSIL.

For this clone: The same CDR3 also results from other DNA sequences found in this sample. The chain combines TRBV5-1 with TRBJ1-1; 7 bases are shared with TRBD1. This CDR3 contains 14 residues. Unmatched junction bases numbered 0, after V lost 0 bases and J lost 1 base. Germline V gene sequence: CDR1 SGHRS, CDR2 YFSETQ. CDR3 residues: CASSLGTGNTEAFF. The CDR3 DNA reads as TGCGCCAGCAGCTTGGGGACAGGGAACACTGAAGCTTTCTTT. The full variable domain, with the rest looked up from reference TRBV5-1 and TRBJ1-1, is KAGVTQTPRYLIKTRGQQVTLSCSPISGHRSVSWYQQTPGQGLQFLFEYFSETQRNKGNFPGRFSGRQFSNSRSEMNVSTLELGDSALYLCASSLGTGNTEAFFGQGTRLTVV.

This rearrangement joins TRBV28 to TRBJ1-1; D is unresolved. Germline V lookup: CDR1 MDHEN, CDR2 SYDVKM. Deletions cut 8 bases from V and 1 base from J, with 8 bases between. The CDR3 extends over 12 amino acids. CDR3 nucleotides: TGTGCCAGCCATCAGTGGAACACTGAAGCTTTCTTT. It encodes CASHQWNTEAFF.

V gene TRBV6-5 combines with J gene TRBJ2-2; D might be TRBD1 (5 bases). Deletions cut 6 bases from V and 6 bases from J, with 11 bases between. Germline V CDR1 and CDR2: MNHEY, SVGAGI. This CDR3 region has 13 residues. The CDR3 nucleotides are TGTGCCAGCAGAGGGGTTTGGGCCGGGGAGCTGTTTTTT. Protein: CASRGVWAGELFF.

This clone was recorded only once. This sequence joins TRBV4-2 and TRBJ2-7; TRBD1 aligns across 9 bases. The CDR3 runs to 15 residues. The V and J ends lost 4 bases and 3 bases, in that order; junction bases with no gene match: 7. CDR1 LGHNA and CDR2 YNFKEQ come from the germline V gene. The CDR3 coding sequence is TGTGCCAGCAGCCGGAGGGACAGGGCTAACTACGAGCAGTACTTC. Translated: CASSRRDRANYEQYF.

V gene TRBV5-8 combines with J gene TRBJ2-5; weak D call: TRBD1 (5 bases). The V and J ends lost 2 bases and 8 bases respectively, with 10 bases between them. Germline V gene lookup returns CDR1 SGHTS and CDR2 YDEGEE. The CDR3 runs 12 residues. This CDR3 reads CASSFDRATQYF. The CDR3 bases are TGTGCCAGCAGCTTCGACAGAGCCACCCAGTACTTC.

This rearrangement joins TRBV27 to TRBJ2-1, with D tentatively TRBD2 (6 bases). The CDR3 sequence is 13 residues long. Germline CDR1 is MNHEY and CDR2 is SMNVEV (reference sequence). V lost 7 bases to trimming and J lost 10 bases, with 17 bases between them. CDR3 bases: TGTGCCAGCATGGCGGGCGGGGTGGGGGAGCAGTTCTTC. Protein sequence: CASMAGGVGEQFF.

This rearrangement joins TRBV6-2 or TRBV6-3 to TRBJ2-2; TRBD1 is a possible D gene (5 bases). V dropped 2 bases and J dropped 2 bases, with 15 bases sitting between them. The CDR3 consists of 17 residues. Per germline, CDR1 MNHEY and CDR2 SVGEGT. In DNA, the CDR3 is TGTGCCAGCAGTTACCTCAGGGATGGAAGTAACACCGGGGAGCTGTTTTTT. Amino acids: CASSYLRDGSNTGELFF.

The rearrangement links TRBV7-8 to TRBJ2-7; D is ambiguous. Looked up from germline, CDR1 is SGHVS and CDR2 is FQNEAQ. V was cut by 1 base and J by 3 bases, with 4 bases left in between. CDR3 size: 12 residues. This CDR3 is CASSLGSYEQYF. The CDR3 DNA follows: TGTGCCAGCAGCTTAGGGAGCTACGAGCAGTACTTC. Full variable domain (rest looked up from reference TRBV7-8 and TRBJ2-7): GAGVSQSPRYKVAKRGQDVALRCDPISGHVSLFWYQQALGQGPEFLTYFQNEAQLDKSGLPSDRFFAERPEGSVSTLKIQRTQQEDSAVYLCASSLGSYEQYFGPGTRLTVT.

This clone was counted only a few times. The chain has TRBV20-1 and TRBJ1-6; D remains ambiguous. Germline CDR1 reads DFQATT; CDR2 reads SNEGSKA (reference sequence). The V end was cut by 4 bases, the J end by 14 bases, with 12 bases between. This CDR3 contains 11 residues. The CDR3 nucleotides read TGCAGTGCTACACGGGATCATTCCCTCCACTTT. Encoded protein: CSATRDHSLHF.

The chain recombines TRBV6-1 with TRBJ1-5, with unresolved D. CDR3 length: 18 amino acids. CDR1 is MNHNS and CDR2 is SASEGT in the germline V gene. V was shortened by 0 bases and J by 0 bases, with 15 bases between the two germline ends. In DNA form, the CDR3 reads TGTGCCAGCAGTGAAGCGCTCCAACGGGGATATAGCAATCAGCCCCAGCATTTT. This encodes CASSEALQRGYSNQPQHF.

This chain links TRBV7-9 with TRBJ2-7; possibly TRBD1 for D (6 bases). Trimming removed 2 bases from V and 4 bases from J, with 12 bases in between. The CDR3 is 14 residues long. Germline assignment: CDR1 SEHNR and CDR2 FQNEAQ (reference sequence). As DNA, the CDR3 is TGTGCCAGCAGCTTAACAGGGAAAAAATACGAGCAGTACTTC. It yields the protein CASSLTGKKYEQYF.

This clone was counted a single time. The chain recombines TRBV7-2 with TRBJ2-2; D remains ambiguous. V shed 2 bases and J shed 1 base, with 11 bases lying between them. CDR3 length: 16 residues. Per germline, CDR1 SGHTA and CDR2 FQGNSA. The CDR3 coding sequence is TGTGCCAGCAGCTTACGATTAGCTCGGAACACCGGGGAGCTGTTTTTT. Translation: CASSLRLARNTGELFF. The whole variable domain, remainder taken from reference TRBV7-2 and TRBJ2-2, is GAGVSQSPSNKVTEKGKDVELRCDPISGHTALYWYRQSLGQGLEFLIYFQGNSAPDKSGLPSDRFSAERTGGSVSTLTIQRTQQEDSAVYLCASSLRLARNTGELFFGEGSRLTVL.

The rearrangement links TRBV6-6 to TRBJ1-3, with a possible D match to TRBD1 (6 bases). The germline V gene has CDR1 MNHNY and CDR2 SVGAGI (reference sequence). V was pared by 3 bases and J by 3 bases, with 9 bases between. This CDR3 region has 14 residues. The CDR3 region is CASSYPDSGNTIYF. The CDR3 coding sequence is TGTGCCAGCAGTTATCCGGACAGTGGAAACACCATATATTTT.

The V gene is TRBV14, the J gene TRBJ1-4; possibly TRBD1 for D (6 bases). The CDR3 is 14 amino acids. Germline-derived CDR1 and CDR2 are SGHDN and FVKESK. The V end was cut by 1 base, the J end by 4 bases, with 7 bases between. CDR3 in DNA: TGTGCCAGCAGCCAAGTGGGACATAATGAAAAACTGTTTTTT. Translating it yields CASSQVGHNEKLFF.

J is TRBJ2-7 and V is TRBV4-1; TRBD1 matches 7 bases. Losses at the gene ends were 2 bases for V and 5 bases for J; bases not matched to a gene: 3. The CDR3 covers 13 residues. CDR1 MGHRA and CDR2 YSYEKL come from the germline V gene. The CDR3 sequence is CASSQPQGNEQYF. CDR3 coding DNA: TGCGCCAGCAGCCAACCACAGGGGAACGAGCAGTACTTC.

This chain uses TRBV9 with TRBJ2-2; the D gene is possibly TRBD2 (5 bases). Germline V gene lookup returns CDR1 SGDLS and CDR2 YYNGEE. The V gene lost 1 base and the J gene lost 0 bases, with 13 bases spanning the gap. The CDR3 runs 17 residues. The CDR3 coding sequence is TGTGCCAGCAGCGTACCGACCGCGGGCGCGAACACCGGGGAGCTGTTTTTT. Its translation: CASSVPTAGANTGELFF.

V gene TRBV11-3 combines with J gene TRBJ2-1; D is undetermined. Germline loops: CDR1 SGHNT, CDR2 YENEEA. The CDR3 totals 15 residues. The V gene lost 4 bases and the J gene lost 2 bases, with 12 bases spanning the gap. The chain's CDR3 is CASSSKLTAYNEQFF. The CDR3 coding sequence is TGTGCCAGCAGCTCCAAACTTACCGCCTACAATGAGCAGTTCTTC.

The V call is TRBV4-3, the J call TRBJ2-6; D is ambiguous. The V end was cut by 0 bases, the J end by 0 bases, with 12 bases between. Germline-derived CDR1 and CDR2 are LGHNA and YSLEER. CDR3 length: 18 amino acids. The chain's CDR3 is CASSQDYGLGSGANVLTF. For the CDR3, the DNA is TGCGCCAGCAGCCAAGATTACGGCCTAGGCTCTGGGGCCAACGTCCTGACTTTC.

This rearrangement joins TRBV28 to TRBJ1-3; D unclear. V was clipped by 1 base and J by 0 bases, with 7 bases between them. CDR3 length equals 15 residues. The germline V gene has CDR1 MDHEN and CDR2 SYDVKM. Here the CDR3 DNA reads TGTGCCAGCAGTTTATTGGCGGTCTCTGGAAACACCATATATTTT. Protein sequence: CASSLLAVSGNTIYF.

V gene TRBV28 combines with J gene TRBJ2-3, with TRBD2 identical over 11 bases. The germline V gene has CDR1 MDHEN and CDR2 SYDVKM. There are 19 residues in the CDR3. V lost 5 bases and J lost 6; bases outside the gene matches: 19. The CDR3 sequence: CASSNPRPTSGAHYDTQYF. In nucleotides, the CDR3 is TGTGCCAGCAGTAATCCGCGGCCGACTAGCGGGGCCCACTACGATACGCAGTATTTT. The entire variable domain, with the rest obtained from reference TRBV28 and TRBJ2-3, is as follows: DVKVTQSSRYLVKRTGEKVFLECVQDMDHENMFWYRQDPGLGLRLIYFSYDVKMKEKGDIPEGYSVSREKKERFSLILESASTNQTSMYLCASSNPRPTSGAHYDTQYFGPGTRLTVL.

Only one count was recorded for this clone. The CDR3 protein is CASSLQAGVGETQYF. The CDR3, as DNA: TGTGCCAGCAGCCTTCAGGCGGGGGTGGGGGAGACCCAGTACTTC. The gene calls are TRBV7-2 and TRBJ2-5; 7 bases fit TRBD2. This CDR3 region has 15 residues. V lost 5 bases and J lost 5; bases outside the gene matches: 11. Germline loops: CDR1 SGHTA, CDR2 FQGNSA.

This clone was counted between two and nine times. This chain links TRBV27 with TRBJ2-7; D might be TRBD2 (6 bases). Trimming stripped 5 bases from V and 0 bases from J, with 8 bases between. Germline loops: CDR1 MNHEY, CDR2 SMNVEV (reference sequence). This CDR3 is built from 13 residues. CDR3 DNA: TGTGCCAGCAGTCCTAGCGCCTCCTACGAGCAGTACTTC. Its translation: CASSPSASYEQYF.

V gene TRBV28 combines with J gene TRBJ2-1, with D tentatively TRBD1 (6 bases). Germline lookup yields CDR1 MDHEN and CDR2 SYDVKM. The CDR3 length is 14 residues. The V end was cut by 5 bases, the J end by 9 bases, with 17 bases between. Here the CDR3 DNA reads TGTGCCAGCAGTCGGCAGGGGCGCGGCGGTGAGCAGTTCTTC. It is translated as CASSRQGRGGEQFF.

This rearrangement joins TRBV11-2 to TRBJ1-2; weak D call: TRBD1 (6 bases). With 0 bases removed from V and 0 bases from J, the gap between germline ends came to 17 bases. Germline-derived CDR1 and CDR2 are SGHAT and FQNNGV. The CDR3 is 18 amino acids. The CDR3 DNA sequence: TGTGCCAGCAGCTTAGAGCCAGGGGCGTTGCTCCCTAACTATGGCTACACCTTC. The encoded protein is CASSLEPGALLPNYGYTF.

V is TRBV27 and J is TRBJ1-2; TRBD1 aligns across 9 bases. This CDR3 region has 14 residues. CDR1 MNHEY and CDR2 SMNVEV come from the germline V gene (reference sequence). Germline trimming cut 5 bases from V and 8 bases from J; bases unmatched to any gene: 9. This chain's CDR3 is CASSPQGAGFGYTF. The CDR3 DNA reads TGTGCCAGCAGTCCACAGGGGGCGGGTTTCGGCTACACCTTC.